One sample yielded the 12 T cell receptor beta chains listed below, sequenced in a study of T cells expressing NK-cell markers. From the 5' RACE reads, TCRdb lists one entry per CDR3 protein and no DNA. The sample's table shows more than 400,000 distinct CDR3 sequences. The specimen was blood T cells: a sorted CD56 or NKG2C T cell subset, CD4+ or CD8+ T cells, or bulk PBMC T cells (not recorded which). All receptors derive from a woman aged 18 to 69 in good health.

This chain connects TRBV9 to TRBJ2-1; there is no DNA to check the TCRdb D call of TRBD1. This CDR3 contains 15 residues. From germline, CDR1 is SGDLS and CDR2 YYNGEE. The CDR3 region is CASRRNSGTGGAQFF.

J is TRBJ2-5 and V is TRBV27. This CDR3 has 13 residues. Germline CDR1 MNHEY, CDR2 SMNVEV (reference sequence). Here the CDR3 reads CASSFGLKETQYF.

This chain links TRBV29-1 with TRBJ2-3. Germline lookup yields CDR1 SQVTM and CDR2 ANQGSEA. This CDR3 has 12 residues. The CDR3 spells CSVEASTDTQYF.

The chain is built from TRBV25-1 and TRBJ2-1; TCRdb lists TRBD2, though no DNA is available to test this call. Per germline, CDR1 MGHDK and CDR2 SYGVNS. The CDR3 contains 15 residues. This chain's CDR3 is CASSEGLAKYNEQFF.

J is TRBJ2-5 and V is TRBV7-9; the TRBD1 assignment by TCRdb is unverifiable without DNA. Per germline, CDR1 SEHNR and CDR2 FQNEAQ (reference sequence). The CDR3 runs to 16 residues. The CDR3: CASSLGQVYGQETQYF.

The chain uses TRBV7-3 and TRBJ2-1; the TCRdb D gene call, TRBD2, has no DNA to confirm it. CDR3 length: 17 residues. Germline V gene data show CDR1 as SGHTA and CDR2 as FQGTGA. The CDR3: CASSLRTSGAPYNEQFF.

The chain joins TRBV5-1 to TRBJ2-7; the TCRdb call, TRBD1, lacks DNA for checking. The CDR3 spans 15 residues. Germline V gene data show CDR1 as SGHRS and CDR2 as YFSETQ. The CDR3 protein is CASSLGASGGGEQYF.

The chain joins TRBV28 to TRBJ2-7; TCRdb designates TRBD2, a call that cannot be tested without DNA. CDR1 and CDR2 (germline): MDHEN, SYDVKM. The CDR3 runs 15 residues. This chain's CDR3 is CASRARGTGGNEQYF.

The chain recombines TRBV6-2 or TRBV6-3 with TRBJ2-1. From germline, CDR1 is MNHEY and CDR2 SVGEGT. This CDR3 spans 15 amino acids. Here the CDR3 reads CASSMYASSYNEQFF.

The rearrangement links TRBV11-2 to TRBJ1-2; TCRdb calls TRBD1, which cannot be checked without DNA. The CDR3 runs to 15 residues. Germline V gives CDR1 SGHAT, CDR2 FQNNGV. The CDR3 protein is CASSSRQGRYFGYTF.

This sequence joins TRBV29-1 and TRBJ1-2; the D gene TCRdb calls, TRBD1, cannot be checked with no DNA. Germline V gene lookup returns CDR1 SQVTM and CDR2 ANQGSEA. This CDR3 is 14 amino acids long. CDR3 sequence: CSVEGRGRTYGYTF.

The chain's CDR3 is CASSPDRGLDTEAFF. J is TRBJ1-1 and V is TRBV18; with no DNA, the TCRdb D assignment of TRBD1 cannot be verified. This CDR3 has 15 residues. Germline lookup yields CDR1 KGHSH and CDR2 LQKENI.